Here is one T cell receptor (beta chain) with its context. Its target antigen remains unknown. No base-level quality is on record; no much larger clone is a single base apart. As encoded in the germline V gene (reference sequence), CDR1 is MNHNY while CDR2 is SVGAGI. Between the V and J ends, shortened by 0 bases and 3 bases respectively, the junction contains 6 bases. The CDR3 spans 14 residues, from the cysteine through the phenylalanine. The retained sequence is limited to the CDR3, 42 bases, with the frame set at the first base. The data belong to a study of cytomegalovirus exposure and HLA in healthy donors (dated by TCRdb to about 2017). Regarding the research as a whole: In an earlier analysis of several hundred of the donors, less than 350 Gb of sequence data and approximately 100 million unique TCR beta sequences from about 190 million T cells were reported. Using immunosequencing, the study profiled T cell repertoires from 500 to 800 subjects and related those repertoires to cytomegalovirus serostatus. On average, 235,054 unique TCR beta nucleotide sequences were sequenced per donor among roughly 430 genotyped donors of the cohort, with roughly a sixth of those sequences being non-productive. Rather than using new phenotypic data, the later analysis identified candidate immune exposures from TCR beta sequences and from how often those sequences occurred across donors. All discovery cohort repertoires had been generated using a single sequencing platform. A later genetic analysis used genome-wide SNP genotypes for 398 of the 666 donors, treating that subset as a discovery cohort. The number of typed donors differed by locus: 629-630 for A, B, C, DRB1 and DQB1; approximately 520 for DQA1; 606 for DPA1; and about 450 for DPB1. About 280 gigabases of sequencing data and 91 million or so unique TCR sequences made up an early release that covered 500 to 650 HLA-typed donors. A separate validation cohort of 100 to 150 different subjects was used in addition to the approximately 640-subject first cohort. To predict cytomegalovirus infection status, the study combined high-throughput TCR immunosequencing, statistical association of individual TCRs with disease status, and machine learning. HLA typing included class I and class II loci at four-digit resolution. Donor age, sex, ethnicity and CMV serostatus were compiled together with the repertoire data. To decide whether each TCR beta V gene segment behaved as functional or pseudogenic, an earlier analysis of approximately 600 of the donors relied on high-throughput TCR beta sequencing. A handful of DR-DQ haplotypes were handled as single units for association and clustering because linkage in the cohort was strong. The genetic ancestry cluster associated with self-reported Caucasian donors included over 80% of the roughly 400 genotyped donors. A later analysis re-examined previously published TCR beta repertoires from more than 650 donors and added high-resolution HLA genotyping to investigate patterns of TCR occurrence. The study aimed to test whether signatures of past pathogen exposure could be identified by cataloging public T cell receptors.

Points the paper makes about the study in general: CMV serostatus was the only immune exposure information available for the cohort. A further reported finding was that TCR beta sequences accurately predicted the HLA-A and HLA-B alleles for most subjects in the first cohort. Broadly in line with IMGT annotations, most TCR beta V segments showed up in productive rearrangements about 87% or about 30% of the time in an earlier analysis of around 600 of the donors. The earlier analysis of some 560 of the donors excluded roughly 17 rarely observed V segments, including chromosome 9 orphons, because counts were too low. The presence/absence analyses assumed that sequencing depth was roughly uniform across donors, and that assumption may not be true. According to a later analysis, parvovirus B19, influenza, CMV and Epstein-Barr virus appeared linked to several top co-occurrence clusters. Strong co-occurrence of HLA alleles, especially DR and DQ, made assigning TCR associations to individual alleles difficult. Linkage disequilibrium might explain the correlated functional status among segregating V segments, but an unknown experimental factor could not be excluded. A total of some 180 TCR beta chains were listed by the study as associated with cytomegalovirus. In a later analysis, TCR association rates were found to vary across HLA loci, with the most associated TCRs seen for DRB1 alleles and the fewest for HLA-C alleles. Because some donors lacked HLA typing at each locus, the association tests relied only on the typed subset. A later genetic analysis reported fewer N-insertions in productive TCRs among donors in an Asian-associated ancestry cluster than the roughly 700-donor mean. Cytomegalovirus status was reported to be diagnosed by the classifier with high specificity and sensitivity in both the original and validation cohorts. In a later analysis, most CMV-associated TCR beta chains were found to appear HLA-restricted, with HLA associations seemingly driven largely by CMV exposure. In this cohort, only TCR beta chains were sequenced, and detectable features were limited by the absence of alpha or paired-chain data. Compared with equally common non-associated chains, HLA-associated TCR beta chains in a later analysis were more clonally expanded and had lower generation probabilities. A few of the identified cytomegalovirus-associated TCR beta chains were confirmed in vitro to be specific for cytomegalovirus antigens. Most TCR sequences were seen in very few donors, while some public TCRs were found in many individuals. A group of highly shared sequence variants was considered likely to be a technical artifact of the sequencing pipeline. Some IMGT-functional V segments, including TRBV6-2 and TRBV6-3, could not be distinguished by the 87-base-pair reads and were therefore excluded. The authors suggested that the approach could potentially be extended to other disease states and immunological phenotypes. A later genetic analysis associated a missense DCLRE1C variant with V-gene and J-gene trimming of TCR beta chains, and an independent cohort replicated the association. A later analysis associated 15,000 or so TCR beta sequences with specific HLA alleles at a false discovery rate of 0.05.

In total, fewer than 750 healthy bone marrow donors made up the cohort. At the time of sampling, every cohort member was nominally healthy, though immune exposures that went unrecorded were likely present. The donor tested CMV seronegative, placing the donor among the 352 seronegative members of the cohort. A peripheral blood sample was collected from each donor, and TCR beta sequencing was performed on peripheral blood mononuclear cells. The Qiagen DNeasy Blood Extraction Kit was used to extract genomic DNA from the blood cell samples. Libraries were made using the immunoSEQ multiplex PCR assay. A mixture of 60 forward primers for TCR Vbeta segments and 13 reverse primers for TCR Jbeta segments was used in the multiplex PCR. The CDR3 region of rearranged TCR beta genes was amplified from genomic DNA with a multiplex PCR assay. On the Illumina HiSeq System, the amplified TCR beta libraries were sequenced as 87-base-pair reads. From the authors' description of their analysis: Across the 670 or so repertoires, a later analysis counted 78 million or so unique TCR beta chains, approximately 10 million of which were shared by at least two donors. Raw reads were error-corrected and collapsed into unique sequences with a nearest-neighbor algorithm that merged closely related sequences to remove PCR and sequencing errors. Alignment of CDR3 sequences to IMGT reference sequences was used to assign V, D and J gene segments. For a sequence to be retained, a match of at least six nucleotides was required to both a V gene segment and a J gene segment. A rearrangement was called productive if the CDR3 had no stop codons and remained in frame with V and J, and every other rearrangement was called non-productive. CDR3 was defined according to IMGT convention as the region running from the second conserved V-encoded cysteine to the conserved J-encoded phenylalanine. The earlier analysis of about 500 of the donors excluded sequences that lacked an unambiguous match to a single V gene segment. An earlier analysis of a few hundred of the donors classified V segments as functional when productive rearrangements were above 56.7% and as segregating when the standard deviation between donors was above 5%. A statistical classification framework was built for diagnosing cytomegalovirus status from the catalog of TCR beta chain sequences. In a later analysis, TCR nucleotide sequences were compared against IMGT/GENE-DB human TR gene sequences so that V and J genes could be assigned. The TCRdist pipeline was used in a later analysis to assign CDR3 sequences and most-parsimonious VDJ recombination scenarios. A later analysis defined each TCR beta chain by its CDR3 amino acid sequence plus V-gene family, and excluded reads lacking a unique V-gene family. A later analysis removed several hundred highly shared, low-generation-probability nucleotide sequences to deal with suspected cross-contamination and a sequencing artifact. A later analysis calculated a clonal expansion index for each public chain from normalized within-repertoire ranks of inferred template counts. In a later analysis, generation probabilities were computed using a VDJ recombination model fitted to out-of-frame rearrangements, and the results were checked against IGoR. Hypergeometric tests were used in a later analysis to score TCR-TCR, TCR-HLA and TCR-CMV co-occurrence, with a repertoire-size bias correction applied to the TCR pairs. False discovery rates were estimated in a later analysis by permuting HLA or CMV assignments 20 times. In a later analysis, co-occurring TCRs were grouped with DBSCAN, and TCRdist sequence similarity was added when clustering was performed within HLA-allele-positive subsets. Co-occurrence clustering excluded repertoires with fewer than 30,000 or more than 120,000 public chains, plus five with anomalous nucleotide sharing. Held by TCRdb, this immuneACCESS table contains in-frame sequences only and omits some clones. Under half of the omission traces to an unresolved V gene where checked; the cause of the rest is unknown. V, J and clone size are those of that table, while D and trimming were read from the DNA. Here the sample has roughly 200,000 clones; roughly 90% occur a single time. In total, the top ten clones hold roughly 0.34% of the sample.

The chain couples TRBV6-6 to TRBJ2-1; the D segment cannot be called with confidence. Sequences were obtained from PBMCs. The sequence was obtained from a woman under 40 in good health and CMV-seronegative. The sequenced DNA: TGTGCCAGCAGTTACTCGCACAACTACAATGAGCAGTTCTTC. Translated, it reads CASSYSHNYNEQFF.